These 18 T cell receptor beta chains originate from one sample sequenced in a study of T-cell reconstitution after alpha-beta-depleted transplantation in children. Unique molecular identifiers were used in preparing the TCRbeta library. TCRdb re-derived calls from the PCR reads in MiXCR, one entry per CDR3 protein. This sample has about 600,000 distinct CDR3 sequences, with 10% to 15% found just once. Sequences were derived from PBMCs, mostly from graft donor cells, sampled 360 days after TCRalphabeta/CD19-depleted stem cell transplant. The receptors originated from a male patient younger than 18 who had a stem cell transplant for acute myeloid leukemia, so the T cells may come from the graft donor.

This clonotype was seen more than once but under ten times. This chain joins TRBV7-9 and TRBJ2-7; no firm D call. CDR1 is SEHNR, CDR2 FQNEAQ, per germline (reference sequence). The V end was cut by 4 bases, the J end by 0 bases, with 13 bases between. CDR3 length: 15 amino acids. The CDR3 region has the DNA TGTGCCAGCAGCTCAATAAGTAGGAGCTCCTACGAGCAGTACTTC. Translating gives CASSSISRSSYEQYF.

The CDR3 spells CASSFIAGVPDEQYF. DNA for the CDR3: TGTGCCAGCAGCTTTATAGCGGGAGTACCCGACGAGCAGTACTTC. This chain connects TRBV7-6 to TRBJ2-7, with 9 bases aligning to TRBD2. The trim removed 3 bases at V and 5 bases at J, leaving 8 bases unmatched. The length of the CDR3 is 15 residues. Germline CDR1 reads SGHVS; CDR2 reads FNYEAQ.

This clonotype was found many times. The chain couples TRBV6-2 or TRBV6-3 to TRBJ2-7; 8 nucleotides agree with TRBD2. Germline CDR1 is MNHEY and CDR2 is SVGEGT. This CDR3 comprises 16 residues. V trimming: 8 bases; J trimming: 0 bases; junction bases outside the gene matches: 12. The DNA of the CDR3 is TGTGCCAGCTCCCGTGTGGGCGGGAGGAGCTCCTACGAGCAGTACTTC. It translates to CASSRVGGRSSYEQYF.

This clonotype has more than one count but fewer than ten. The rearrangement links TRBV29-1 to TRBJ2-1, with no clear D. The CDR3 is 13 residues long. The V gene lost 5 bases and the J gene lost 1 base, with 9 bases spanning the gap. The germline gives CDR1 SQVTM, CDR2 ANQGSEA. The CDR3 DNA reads TGCAGCGTTCTCGGAAATTCCTACAATGAGCAGTTCTTC. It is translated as CSVLGNSYNEQFF.

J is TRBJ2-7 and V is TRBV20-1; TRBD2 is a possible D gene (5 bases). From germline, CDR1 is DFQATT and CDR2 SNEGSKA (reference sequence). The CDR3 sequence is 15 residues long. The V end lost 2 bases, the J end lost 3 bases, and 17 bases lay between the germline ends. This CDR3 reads CSARISFGEYYEQYF. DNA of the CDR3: TGCAGTGCTAGAATATCATTTGGGGAGTACTACGAGCAGTACTTC.

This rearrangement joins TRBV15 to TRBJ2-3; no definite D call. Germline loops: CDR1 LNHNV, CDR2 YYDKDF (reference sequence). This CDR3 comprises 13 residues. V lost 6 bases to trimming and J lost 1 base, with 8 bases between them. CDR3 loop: CATRLAGTDTQYF. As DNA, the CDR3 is TGTGCCACCAGGTTGGCTGGCACAGATACGCAGTATTTT.

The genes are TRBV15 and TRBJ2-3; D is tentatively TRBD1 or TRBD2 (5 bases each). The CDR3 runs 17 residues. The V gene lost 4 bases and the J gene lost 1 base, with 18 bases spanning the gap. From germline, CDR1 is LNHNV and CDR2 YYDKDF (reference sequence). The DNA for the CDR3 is TGTGCCACCAGCAAGGCGTTGGTGGGGGTGGGCACAGATACGCAGTATTTT. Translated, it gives CATSKALVGVGTDTQYF.

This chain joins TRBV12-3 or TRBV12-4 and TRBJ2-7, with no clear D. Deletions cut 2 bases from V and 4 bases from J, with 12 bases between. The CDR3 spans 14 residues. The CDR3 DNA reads TGTGCCAGCAGTTTATCGGGCGGAAAATACGAGCAGTACTTC. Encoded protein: CASSLSGGKYEQYF.

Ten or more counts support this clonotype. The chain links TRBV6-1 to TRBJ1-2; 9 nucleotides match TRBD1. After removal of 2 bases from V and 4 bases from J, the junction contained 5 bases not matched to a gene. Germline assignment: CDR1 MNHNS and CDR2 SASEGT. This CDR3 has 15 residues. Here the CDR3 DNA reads TGTGCCAGCAGTGAAAGCGGGACAGGGCTCTATGGCTACACCTTC. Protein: CASSESGTGLYGYTF.

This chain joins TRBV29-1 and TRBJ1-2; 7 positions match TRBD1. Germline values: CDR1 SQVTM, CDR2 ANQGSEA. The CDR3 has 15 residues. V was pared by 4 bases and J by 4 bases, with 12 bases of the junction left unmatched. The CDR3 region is CSVGEPRGAGYGYTF. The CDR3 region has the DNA TGCAGCGTTGGAGAGCCCAGGGGGGCGGGCTATGGCTACACCTTC. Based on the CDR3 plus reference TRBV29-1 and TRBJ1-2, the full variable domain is SAVISQKPSRDICQRGTSLTIQCQVDSQVTMMFWYRQQPGQSLTLIATANQGSEATYESGFVIDKFPISRPNLTFSTLTVSNMSPEDSSIYLCSVGEPRGAGYGYTFGSGTRLTVV.

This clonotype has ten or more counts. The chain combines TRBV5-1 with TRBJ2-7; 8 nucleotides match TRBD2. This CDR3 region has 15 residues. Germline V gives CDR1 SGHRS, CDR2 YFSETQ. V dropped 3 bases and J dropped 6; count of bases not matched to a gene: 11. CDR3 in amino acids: CASSSPGTRLGEQYF. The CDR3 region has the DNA TGCGCCAGCAGCTCACCCGGGACTAGGCTGGGCGAGCAGTACTTC.

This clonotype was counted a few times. CDR3 sequence (DNA): TGTGCCACCAGTGATTCGTTCCGGGACAGAAGAAGCTCAACTAATGAAAAACTGTTTTTT. Amino acid sequence: CATSDSFRDRRSSTNEKLFF. The rearrangement uses TRBV24-1 and TRBJ1-4; 7 bases map to TRBD1. The CDR3 runs to 20 residues. Trimming removed 2 bases from V and 0 bases from J; junction bases left unmatched: 14. Germline V gene data show CDR1 as KGHDR and CDR2 as SFDVKD.

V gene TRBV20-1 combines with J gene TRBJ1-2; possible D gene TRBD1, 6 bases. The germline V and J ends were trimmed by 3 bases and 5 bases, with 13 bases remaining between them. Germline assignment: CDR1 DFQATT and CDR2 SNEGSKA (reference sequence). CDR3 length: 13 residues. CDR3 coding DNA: TGCAGTGCTAGTACGGGGGGCTCTTATGGCTACACCTTC. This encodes CSASTGGSYGYTF.

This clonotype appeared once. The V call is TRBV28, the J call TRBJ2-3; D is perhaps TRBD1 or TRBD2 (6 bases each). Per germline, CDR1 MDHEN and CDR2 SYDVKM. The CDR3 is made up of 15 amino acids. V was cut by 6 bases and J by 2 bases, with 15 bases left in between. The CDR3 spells CASRPVGGFTDTQYF. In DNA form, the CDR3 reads TGTGCCAGCAGACCGGTCGGGGGCTTCACAGATACGCAGTATTTT.

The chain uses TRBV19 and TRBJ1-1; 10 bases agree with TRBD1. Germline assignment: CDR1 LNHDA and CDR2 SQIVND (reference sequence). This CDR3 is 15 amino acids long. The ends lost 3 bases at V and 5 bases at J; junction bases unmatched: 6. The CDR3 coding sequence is TGTGCCAGTAGTATTTACCGGGACAGGGGAACTGAAGCTTTCTTT. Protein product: CASSIYRDRGTEAFF.

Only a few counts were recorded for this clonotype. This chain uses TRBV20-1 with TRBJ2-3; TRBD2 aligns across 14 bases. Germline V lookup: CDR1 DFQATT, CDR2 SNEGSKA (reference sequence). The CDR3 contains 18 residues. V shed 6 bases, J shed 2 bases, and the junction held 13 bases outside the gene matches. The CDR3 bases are TGCAGTGCCGGCTCGGGACTAGCGGGAGACTCTAACACAGATACGCAGTATTTT. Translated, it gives CSAGSGLAGDSNTDTQYF.

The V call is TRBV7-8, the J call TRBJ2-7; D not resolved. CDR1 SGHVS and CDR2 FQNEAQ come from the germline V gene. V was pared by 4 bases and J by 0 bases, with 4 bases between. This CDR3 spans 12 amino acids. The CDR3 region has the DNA TGTGCCAGCAGCTCCTTCTCCTACGAGCAGTACTTC. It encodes CASSSFSYEQYF.

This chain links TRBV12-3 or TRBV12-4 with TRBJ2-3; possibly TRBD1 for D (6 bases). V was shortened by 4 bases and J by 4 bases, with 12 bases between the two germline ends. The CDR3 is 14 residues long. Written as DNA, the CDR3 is TGTGCCAGCAGTTCTGGACAGTACCCAGATACGCAGTATTTT. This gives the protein CASSSGQYPDTQYF.